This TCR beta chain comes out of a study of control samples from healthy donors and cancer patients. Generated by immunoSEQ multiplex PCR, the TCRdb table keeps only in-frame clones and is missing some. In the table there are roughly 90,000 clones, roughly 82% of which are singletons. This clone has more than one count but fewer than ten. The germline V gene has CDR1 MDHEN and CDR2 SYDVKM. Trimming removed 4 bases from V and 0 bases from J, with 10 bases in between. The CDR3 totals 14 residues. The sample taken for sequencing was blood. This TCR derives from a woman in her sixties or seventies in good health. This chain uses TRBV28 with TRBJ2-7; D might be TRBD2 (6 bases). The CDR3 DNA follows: TGTGCCAGCAGTTCAACTAGCAGCTCCTACGAGCAGTACTTC. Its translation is CASSSTSSSYEQYF.